This passage covers 27 T cell receptor beta chains from one sample sequenced in a study of neurological immune-mediated disorders. TCRdb passed the 5' RACE reads through MiXCR, listing each CDR3 protein once. The sample contains 87,000 or so distinct CDR3 sequences, around 3.4% of which appear only once. The sequenced sample consisted of PBMCs. Receptor source: a woman aged 45-65 years with multiple sclerosis.

This clonotype was found many times. The rearrangement joins TRBV25-1 to TRBJ2-7, with a tentative D call TRBD1 (5 bases). The CDR3 consists of 13 residues. Germline V gene lookup returns CDR1 MGHDK and CDR2 SYGVNS. The V end was cut by 8 bases, the J end by 0 bases, with 11 bases between. CDR3 DNA: TGTGCCAGCCGAGTTGGGGCCTCCTACGAGCAGTACTTC. Translated, it gives CASRVGASYEQYF.

The table lists this clonotype with many counts. The chain uses TRBV12-3 or TRBV12-4 and TRBJ2-2, with 7 bases aligning to TRBD2. V was pared by 5 bases and J by 2 bases, with 2 bases of the junction left unmatched. The CDR3 contains 14 residues. Here the CDR3 reads CASSRDYNTGELFF. The CDR3 nucleotides are TGTGCCAGCAGTAGGGACTATAACACCGGGGAGCTGTTTTTT.

This clonotype was seen repeatedly, ten times or more. The V gene is TRBV4-1, the J gene TRBJ2-7; maybe TRBD2 (6 bases). Trimming removed 4 bases from V and 1 base from J, with 17 bases in between. CDR3 length: 16 amino acids. In germline, CDR1 is MGHRA, CDR2 YSYEKL. This CDR3 reads CASSPTRRGTSYEQYF. The DNA of the CDR3 is TGCGCCAGCAGCCCCACCCGGCGGGGCACTTCCTACGAGCAGTACTTC.

The chain uses TRBV7-3 and TRBJ2-1; 8 nucleotides align to TRBD2. The CDR3 totals 15 residues. V trimming: 2 bases; J trimming: 6 bases; junction bases outside the gene matches: 6. Per germline, CDR1 SGHTA and CDR2 FQGTGA. The chain's CDR3 is CASSLFAGGVNEQFF. The CDR3 coding sequence is TGTGCCAGCAGCTTATTTGCGGGAGGCGTCAATGAGCAGTTCTTC.

This clonotype has ten or more counts. This chain uses TRBV12-3 or TRBV12-4 with TRBJ1-5; 7 bases fit TRBD1. There are 12 residues in the CDR3. V lost 4 bases and J lost 9; bases outside the gene matches: 3. The CDR3 nucleotides read TGTGCCAGCAGTTCAGACAGGGTGCCCCAGCATTTT. Its protein product is CASSSDRVPQHF.

This clonotype was seen at least ten times. The chain has TRBV5-8 and TRBJ1-3; D remains ambiguous. Trimming pared 1 base from V and 4 bases from J, leaving 3 bases between. There are 12 residues in the CDR3. CDR1 and CDR2 (germline): SGHTS, YDEGEE. The CDR3 nucleotides are TGTGCCAGCAGCTTGTCCGGAAACACCATATATTTT. Its protein is CASSLSGNTIYF. Looking up the rest from reference TRBV5-8 and TRBJ1-3 gives the full variable domain: EAGVTQSPTHLIKTRGQQATLRCSPISGHTSVYWYQQALGLGLQFLLWYDEGEERNRGNFPPRFSGRQFPNYSSELNVNALELEDSALYLCASSLSGNTIYFGEGSWLTVV.

This clonotype was counted many times. This chain connects TRBV6-5 to TRBJ1-5; 8 bases map to TRBD1. This CDR3 contains 14 residues. The germline gives CDR1 MNHEY, CDR2 SVGAGI. V lost 6 bases, J lost 3 bases, and 4 bases stayed unmatched. The CDR3 here is CASRATGANQPQHF. CDR3 coding DNA: TGTGCCAGCAGAGCGACAGGGGCCAATCAGCCCCAGCATTTT.

This clonotype occurred many times. V gene TRBV20-1 combines with J gene TRBJ1-4, with TRBD1 identical over 9 bases. V shed 2 bases, J shed 7 bases, and the junction held 17 bases outside the gene matches. CDR1 and CDR2 (germline): DFQATT, SNEGSKA (reference sequence). The CDR3 loop spans 18 amino acids. CDR3: CSARPLTGQGMIGEKLFF. The CDR3 region has the DNA TGCAGTGCTAGACCCCTCACGGGACAGGGTATGATTGGTGAAAAACTGTTTTTT.

J is TRBJ1-6 and V is TRBV7-2, with D perhaps matching TRBD1 (6 bases). The CDR3 has 14 residues. Germline CDR1 and CDR2: SGHTA and FQGNSA. V was cut by 7 bases and J by 7 bases, with 14 bases left in between. CDR3 loop: CASTSRGGNSPLHF. As DNA, the CDR3 is TGTGCCAGCACCTCAAGGGGGGGAAATTCACCCCTCCACTTT.

This clonotype was seen repeatedly, ten times or more. The limits of the CDR3 on the DNA are not certain, so only TCRdb's listed CDR3 is given. The rearrangement uses TRBV14 and TRBJ2-1; the D call of TRBD2 is as the table states it, not checked on the DNA. The CDR3 contains 16 residues when both ends are counted. The germline CDR1 and CDR2 sequences are SGHDN and FVKESK. The CDR3 sequence is CASSQDTSGRYNEQFF.

This clonotype occurred many times. The rearrangement links TRBV20-1 to TRBJ1-3, with TRBD1 as a possible D gene (5 bases). Germline V gene data show CDR1 as DFQATT and CDR2 as SNEGSKA (reference sequence). This CDR3 comprises 14 residues. V shed 0 bases and J shed 4 bases, with 10 bases lying between them. The CDR3 spells CSARDSGSGNTIYF. The CDR3 nucleotides read TGCAGTGCTAGAGATTCAGGGTCCGGAAACACCATATATTTT.

This clonotype was picked up many times. V and J are TRBV12-3 or TRBV12-4 and TRBJ2-5; D is undetermined. This CDR3 contains 14 residues. The V gene lost 6 bases and the J gene lost 1 base, with 12 bases spanning the gap. This chain's CDR3 is CASRRLGGQETQYF. CDR3 coding DNA: TGTGCCAGCAGGCGCCTAGGTGGCCAAGAGACCCAGTACTTC.

Many counts were recorded for this clonotype. The genes are TRBV5-1 and TRBJ2-2; no clear D gene. CDR3 length: 14 amino acids. CDR1 and CDR2 from the germline V gene are SGHRS and YFSETQ. Trimming took 3 bases from V and 6 from J, leaving 12 bases between them. The CDR3 sequence is CASSSIQNSGELFF. CDR3 nucleotide sequence: TGCGCCAGCAGCTCTATACAAAACTCCGGGGAGCTGTTTTTT.

This clonotype was counted a few times. V gene TRBV7-9 combines with J gene TRBJ2-3; 9 bases line up with TRBD2. J gave up 1 base and V 6 bases, and 5 bases lay outside the gene matches. The CDR3 totals 15 residues. The germline CDR1 and CDR2 sequences are SEHNR and FQNEAQ (reference sequence). The chain's CDR3 is CASSQSGGRTDTQYF. The CDR3 DNA follows: TGTGCCAGCAGTCAGAGCGGGGGGCGCACAGATACGCAGTATTTT. Full variable domain (rest looked up from reference TRBV7-9 and TRBJ2-3): DTGVSQNPRHKITKRGQNVTFRCDPISEHNRLYWYRQTLGQGPEFLTYFQNEAQLEKSRLLSDRFSAERPKGSFSTLEIQRTEQGDSAMYLCASSQSGGRTDTQYFGPGTRLTVL.

In this sample, this clonotype turned up many times. The chain carries TRBV11-1 and TRBJ2-2; D is uncertain. V was pared by 5 bases and J by 5 bases, with 12 bases between. The CDR3 is 14 amino acids. Germline-derived CDR1 and CDR2 are SGHAT and FQDESV (reference sequence). The CDR3 DNA is TGTGCCAGCAGCCCACATCCGGTGACCGGGGAGCTGTTTTTT. Translation: CASSPHPVTGELFF.

This clonotype has only one observation. The chain has TRBV27 and TRBJ2-1, with 8 bases aligning to TRBD2. The length of the CDR3 is 14 residues. Germline values: CDR1 MNHEY, CDR2 SMNVEV (reference sequence). J lost 7 bases, V lost 8 bases, and 10 bases had no gene match. The CDR3 bases are TGTGCCAGCTCGACCGGGGGGGCCTGGAATGAGCAGTTCTTC. This encodes CASSTGGAWNEQFF.

This clonotype was seen many times. The V call is TRBV20-1, the J call TRBJ1-3; D remains unclear. V lost 1 base to trimming and J lost 3 bases, with 13 bases between them. The CDR3 totals 15 residues. Germline assignment: CDR1 DFQATT and CDR2 SNEGSKA (reference sequence). The CDR3 loop reads CSARGGGSSGNTIYF. For the CDR3, the DNA is TGCAGTGCTAGAGGTGGAGGTTCTAGTGGAAACACCATATATTTT.

Ten or more counts support this clonotype. The chain is built from TRBV27 and TRBJ2-7; 9 bases line up with TRBD2. The CDR3 loop spans 14 amino acids. V gave up 6 bases and J gave up 6 bases; unmatched junction bases: 9. Germline V gene data show CDR1 as MNHEY and CDR2 as SMNVEV (reference sequence). DNA of the CDR3: TGTGCCAGCAGGGGGGCGGGGGGGCGATTCGAGCAGTACTTC. Protein sequence: CASRGAGGRFEQYF.

The table lists this clonotype with many counts. The chain recombines TRBV28 with TRBJ2-7; D gene ambiguous. With 4 bases removed from V and 5 bases from J, the gap between germline ends came to 15 bases. CDR1 MDHEN and CDR2 SYDVKM come from the germline V gene. The CDR3 extends over 14 amino acids. The DNA for the CDR3 is TGTGCCAGCAGTTACCGGGCCTTAAGGCACGAGCAGTACTTC. It encodes CASSYRALRHEQYF. Supplemented by reference TRBV28 and TRBJ2-7, the full variable domain reads DVKVTQSSRYLVKRTGEKVFLECVQDMDHENMFWYRQDPGLGLRLIYFSYDVKMKEKGDIPEGYSVSREKKERFSLILESASTNQTSMYLCASSYRALRHEQYFGPGTRLTVT.

This clonotype was seen repeatedly, ten times or more. This chain uses TRBV10-2 with TRBJ1-1; 9 nucleotides match TRBD1. Germline V gene data show CDR1 as WSHSY and CDR2 as SAAADI. The CDR3 extends over 16 amino acids. With 1 base clipped from V and 5 bases from J, the junction kept 8 bases outside the gene matches. The CDR3 bases are TGCGCCAGCAGTGAGTGGCTACAGGGGGCCAAAACTGAAGCTTTCTTT. Protein: CASSEWLQGAKTEAFF.

In its sample, this clonotype was seen many times. V and J are TRBV9 and TRBJ2-1; 10 bases map to TRBD1. The germline V gene encodes CDR1 SGDLS and CDR2 YYNGEE. V gave up 0 bases and J gave up 0 bases; unmatched junction bases: 12. CDR3 length: 20 residues. CDR3 in amino acids: CASSVAPGQGYLGSYNEQFF. The CDR3 nucleotides are TGTGCCAGCAGCGTAGCTCCGGGACAGGGGTATTTGGGCTCCTACAATGAGCAGTTCTTC. The variable domain in full, completed from reference TRBV9 and TRBJ2-1, reads DSGVTQTPKHLITATGQRVTLRCSPRSGDLSVYWYQQSLDQGLQFLIQYYNGEERAKGNILERFSAQQFPDLHSELNLSSLELGDSALYFCASSVAPGQGYLGSYNEQFFGPGTRLTVL.

This clonotype was found many times. The chain has TRBV3-1 and TRBJ1-6; tentatively, D is TRBD1 (6 bases). This CDR3 has 14 amino acids. V was pared by 1 base and J by 9 bases, with 10 bases between. From germline, CDR1 is LGHDT and CDR2 YNNKEL (reference sequence). CDR3 in amino acids: CASSQGQGSSPLHF. CDR3 in DNA: TGTGCCAGCAGCCAAGGCCAGGGGAGTTCACCCCTCCACTTT. Variable domain in full (rest from reference TRBV3-1 and TRBJ1-6): DTAVSQTPKYLVTQMGNDKSIKCEQNLGHDTMYWYKQDSKKFLKIMFSYNNKELIINETVPNRFSPKSPDKAHLNLHINSLELGDSAVYFCASSQGQGSSPLHFGNGTRLTVT.

This clonotype was seen at least ten times. J is TRBJ1-1 and V is TRBV7-9; D is ambiguous. V was cut by 2 bases and J by 3 bases, with 7 bases left in between. The V gene's germline CDR1 is SEHNR and CDR2 FQNEAQ (reference sequence). The CDR3 runs 13 residues. The CDR3 loop reads CASSLFQYTEAFF. In DNA, the CDR3 is TGTGCCAGCAGCTTATTTCAGTACACTGAAGCTTTCTTT.

About this clonotype itself: A much larger clone sits a single nucleotide away, making a read error possible. V is TRBV5-5 and J is TRBJ1-1; D is ambiguous. Germline V lookup: CDR1 SGHKS, CDR2 YYEKEE (reference sequence). The CDR3 covers 13 residues. The CDR3 coding sequence is TGTGGAGAGCACGTGGATCTGAACACTGAAGCTTTCTTT. It encodes CGEHVDLNTEAFF.

This clonotype was counted many times. The chain joins TRBV3-1 to TRBJ1-6; the match to TRBD1 covers 7 bases. The CDR3 length is 15 residues. J lost 9 bases, V lost 5 bases, and 10 bases had no gene match. Germline V gives CDR1 LGHDT, CDR2 YNNKEL (reference sequence). This CDR3 is CASSTTWDSSSPLHF. CDR3 nucleotide sequence: TGTGCCAGCAGCACAACTTGGGACAGTTCTTCACCCCTCCACTTT.

This clonotype was found many times. This rearrangement joins TRBV5-1 to TRBJ1-3, with TRBD1 as a possible D gene (6 bases). This CDR3 region has 17 residues. Trimming removed 0 bases from V and 3 bases from J, with 16 bases in between. Germline CDR1 and CDR2: SGHRS and YFSETQ. The CDR3 nucleotides are TGCGCCAGCAGCTTGGCCCACCGGGGGGCGATTGGAAACACCATATATTTT. Translation: CASSLAHRGAIGNTIYF.

This clonotype was recorded many times. This chain uses TRBV12-3 or TRBV12-4 with TRBJ1-2, with no clear D. The V end lost 1 base, the J end lost 7 bases, and 10 bases lay between the germline ends. This CDR3 spans 13 amino acids. CDR3 DNA sequence: TGTGCCAGCAGTTTAGAGAGGGCTTTTGGCTACACCTTC. Residues: CASSLERAFGYTF.